These 28 T cell receptor beta chains were all obtained from the same sample, sequenced in a study of T cell repertoires in cytomegalovirus infection. One entry per CDR3 protein, called by TCRdb with MiXCR from the reads. The data show 200,000 to 300,000 distinct CDR3 sequences, around 15% seen once. Sequenced: PBMCs. These receptor sequences come from a human donor in good health (CMV status not recorded). Some clones in this sample may be carry-over from other donors' samples.

This clonotype was recorded at least ten times. The rearrangement links TRBV20-1 to TRBJ1-1, with D unclear. This CDR3 comprises 14 residues. V was clipped by 0 bases and J by 3 bases, with 11 bases between them. Germline V CDR1 and CDR2: DFQATT, SNEGSKA (reference sequence). For the CDR3, the DNA is TGCAGTGCTAGAGAGTCCGTGAGTGACACTGAAGCTTTCTTT. It codes for CSARESVSDTEAFF.

This clonotype came up a few times. The gene calls are TRBV12-3 or TRBV12-4 and TRBJ1-6; maybe TRBD1 (5 bases). Trimming shortened V by 2 bases and J by 2 bases, and 16 bases separated the two germline ends. The CDR3 is 18 amino acids. CDR3 DNA: TGTGCCAGCAGTTTAAGGCCCCTTGCGACAGCCTATAATTCACCCCTCCACTTT. Translating gives CASSLRPLATAYNSPLHF.

This clonotype was detected a few times. This chain joins TRBV6-6 and TRBJ1-5; 9 nucleotides align to TRBD1. V lost 4 bases and J lost 6; bases outside the gene matches: 7. This CDR3 spans 15 amino acids. Germline loops: CDR1 MNHNY, CDR2 SVGAGI (reference sequence). CDR3 DNA sequence: TGTGCCAGCAGTTCGCGGACAGGGGAAGGTCAGCCCCAGCATTTT. It codes for CASSSRTGEGQPQHF.

This clonotype occurred many times. This rearrangement joins TRBV7-2 to TRBJ2-3; the D is unclear. There are 13 residues in the CDR3. V lost 7 bases and J lost 3, with 11 bases in between. The V gene's germline CDR1 is SGHTA and CDR2 FQGNSA. CDR3 sequence: CASTRRQTDTQYF. The CDR3, as DNA: TGTGCCAGCACCCGAAGGCAAACAGATACGCAGTATTTT.

The CDR3 region is CASNGESPLHF. The CDR3 nucleotides are TGTGCCAGCAACGGGGAGTCACCCCTCCACTTT. This rearrangement joins TRBV2 to TRBJ1-6, with unresolved D. Per germline, CDR1 SNHLY and CDR2 FYNNEI. The CDR3 extends over 11 amino acids. Trimming removed 7 bases at V and 10 bases at J, with 8 bases between.

This clonotype has just a few counts. The chain is built from TRBV6-1 and TRBJ2-7; TRBD2 agrees at 7 bases. There are 15 residues in the CDR3. In germline, CDR1 is MNHNS, CDR2 SASEGT. With V trimmed by 8 bases and J by 3 bases, 13 bases remained unmatched. Written as DNA, the CDR3 is TGTGCCAGCCTGAACCTAGCGGACTCAGACTACGAGCAGTACTTC. It specifies CASLNLADSDYEQYF.

The rearrangement links TRBV2 to TRBJ2-1; the D gene is possibly TRBD2 (7 bases). Deletions cut 6 bases from V and 9 bases from J, with 18 bases between. The CDR3 is 14 residues long. Germline lookup yields CDR1 SNHLY and CDR2 FYNNEI. Here the CDR3 DNA reads TGTGCCAGCAGCGAGCCTTACAGGGAGGGTGAGCAGTTCTTC. Residues: CASSEPYREGEQFF.

This clonotype has a handful of counts. This chain connects TRBV2 to TRBJ1-2, with 12 bases matching TRBD1. The germline V gene encodes CDR1 SNHLY and CDR2 FYNNEI. V gave up 5 bases and J gave up 6 bases; unmatched junction bases: 4. The CDR3 is made up of 14 amino acids. The CDR3 loop is CASSLGQGADGYTF. DNA of the CDR3: TGTGCCAGCAGTCTGGGACAGGGGGCGGATGGCTACACCTTC.

This clonotype was seen more than once but under ten times. The V call is TRBV19, the J call TRBJ2-7; the D gene could be TRBD1 or TRBD2 (5 bases each). Germline CDR1 and CDR2: LNHDA and SQIVND (reference sequence). V was shortened by 5 bases and J by 3 bases, with 14 bases between the two germline ends. The CDR3 has 14 amino acids. This chain's CDR3 is CASSFGGQLYEQYF. The CDR3 DNA is TGTGCCAGTAGTTTTGGAGGACAACTCTACGAGCAGTACTTC.

This clonotype was detected ten times or more. This chain links TRBV28 with TRBJ2-7, with TRBD1 matching 8 bases. With V trimmed by 5 bases and J by 12 bases, 18 bases remained unmatched. This CDR3 is built from 15 residues. Looked up from germline, CDR1 is MDHEN and CDR2 is SYDVKM. CDR3 nucleotides: TGTGCCAGCAGTGGTGGGGTCTCGCGGCGGGACAGGTTGTACTTC. Its protein is CASSGGVSRRDRLYF.

The chain has TRBV7-3 and TRBJ2-7, with 9 bases matching TRBD1. Per the germline V gene, CDR1 is SGHTA and CDR2 is FQGTGA. Trimming took 5 bases from V and 2 from J; bases not matched to a gene: 7. The CDR3 is 15 residues long. The CDR3: CASSVTGGAPYEQYF. In DNA form, the CDR3 reads TGTGCCAGCAGCGTCACAGGGGGCGCACCCTACGAGCAGTACTTC. Based on the CDR3 plus reference TRBV7-3 and TRBJ2-7, the full variable domain is GAGVSQTPSNKVTEKGKYVELRCDPISGHTALYWYRQSLGQGPEFLIYFQGTGAADDSGLPNDRFFAVRPEGSVSTLKIQRTERGDSAVYLCASSVTGGAPYEQYFGPGTRLTVT.

This clonotype was picked up many times. The chain joins TRBV28 to TRBJ1-1; TRBD1 aligns across 8 bases. After removal of 3 bases from V and 6 bases from J, the junction contained 12 bases not matched to a gene. The V gene's germline CDR1 is MDHEN and CDR2 SYDVKM. The CDR3 has 16 residues. CDR3 residues: CASSFPDRALPAEAFF. DNA for the CDR3: TGTGCCAGCAGTTTTCCGGACAGGGCTCTTCCCGCTGAAGCTTTCTTT.

This clonotype was found many times. The chain uses TRBV7-2 and TRBJ2-5; D remains ambiguous. This CDR3 has 10 amino acids. Germline CDR1 and CDR2: SGHTA and FQGNSA. Trimming removed 8 bases at V and 4 bases at J, with 5 bases between. Here the CDR3 reads CASGRETQYF. CDR3 in DNA: TGTGCCAGCGGGCGAGAGACCCAGTACTTC.

The chain recombines TRBV29-1 with TRBJ2-1; 15 bases align to TRBD2. CDR3 length equals 15 residues. The V and J ends lost 4 bases and 2 bases, in that order; junction bases with no gene match: 0. Per germline, CDR1 SQVTM and CDR2 ANQGSEA. The CDR3 sequence: CSVGTSGRAYNEQFF. In nucleotides, the CDR3 is TGCAGCGTTGGGACTAGCGGGAGGGCCTACAATGAGCAGTTCTTC.

This clonotype was observed at least ten times. This chain uses TRBV7-9 with TRBJ1-1, with 8 bases that match TRBD1. Germline V gene lookup returns CDR1 SEHNR and CDR2 FQNEAQ (reference sequence). J gave up 5 bases and V 8 bases, and 10 bases lay outside the gene matches. This CDR3 contains 14 residues. CDR3 nucleotide sequence: TGTGCCAGCGGCCGGACAGGGCAAGGGACTGAAGCTTTCTTT. It is translated as CASGRTGQGTEAFF.

This clonotype appeared a few times. CDR3 loop: CASSSNSGTVHSYGYTF. DNA of the CDR3: TGCGCCAGCAGCTCGAATTCCGGGACAGTCCACAGCTATGGCTACACCTTC. This rearrangement joins TRBV5-1 to TRBJ1-2; TRBD1 matches at 7 bases. The CDR3 has 17 residues. V lost 3 bases to trimming and J lost 4 bases; unmatched junction nucleotides: 15. Germline CDR1 is SGHRS and CDR2 is YFSETQ. Combining the CDR3 with reference TRBV5-1 and TRBJ1-2 gives the whole variable domain KAGVTQTPRYLIKTRGQQVTLSCSPISGHRSVSWYQQTPGQGLQFLFEYFSETQRNKGNFPGRFSGRQFSNSRSEMNVSTLELGDSALYLCASSSNSGTVHSYGYTFGSGTRLTVV.

This clonotype showed up many times. This chain connects TRBV10-3 to TRBJ2-2; D remains ambiguous. From germline, CDR1 is ENHRY and CDR2 SYGVKD. The length of the CDR3 is 14 residues. V was clipped by 3 bases and J by 1 base, with 6 bases between them. Here the CDR3 reads CAISENGNTGELFF. The CDR3 DNA reads as TGTGCCATCAGTGAAAACGGGAACACCGGGGAGCTGTTTTTT.

This clonotype was seen many times. Compared with germline, one end of the junction differs, possibly owing to a read error. The chain is built from TRBV12-3 or TRBV12-4 and TRBJ1-1; D ambiguous. There are 12 residues in the CDR3. The CDR3 sequence: CASSLVNTEAFF. The CDR3 bases are TGTGCCAGCAGCTTAGTGAACACTGAAGCTTTCTTT.

The chain has TRBV7-3 and TRBJ1-6; TRBD1 is a possible D gene (5 bases). The V gene's germline CDR1 is SGHTA and CDR2 FQGTGA. The CDR3 sequence is 17 residues long. V lost 1 base and J lost 4, with 14 bases in between. The CDR3 DNA is TGTGCCAGCAGCTTAATTATCCGACAGCAGTATAATTCACCCCTCCACTTT. Its protein is CASSLIIRQQYNSPLHF.

This clonotype has at least ten counts. This chain uses TRBV5-4 with TRBJ2-1, with D perhaps TRBD2 (5 bases). Germline CDR1 and CDR2: SGHNT and YYREEE (reference sequence). The CDR3 is 14 residues long. Trimming removed 0 bases at V and 6 bases at J, with 10 bases between. The CDR3: CASSLASSANEQFF. CDR3 coding DNA: TGTGCCAGCAGCTTGGCTAGTAGCGCCAATGAGCAGTTCTTC.

This clonotype was detected many times. The V and J genes are TRBV7-3 and TRBJ2-5, with TRBD2 as a possible D gene (6 bases). The CDR3 sequence is 14 residues long. V was shortened by 3 bases and J by 5 bases, with 13 bases between the two germline ends. Germline values: CDR1 SGHTA, CDR2 FQGTGA. CDR3 residues: CASSFHGAGETQYF. CDR3 DNA sequence: TGTGCCAGCAGCTTTCACGGGGCGGGGGAGACCCAGTACTTC. Filled out from reference TRBV7-3 and TRBJ2-5, the complete variable domain reads GAGVSQTPSNKVTEKGKYVELRCDPISGHTALYWYRQSLGQGPEFLIYFQGTGAADDSGLPNDRFFAVRPEGSVSTLKIQRTERGDSAVYLCASSFHGAGETQYFGPGTRLLVL.

This clonotype came up a few times. The chain links TRBV2 to TRBJ1-5; possibly TRBD1 for D (5 bases). The length of the CDR3 is 13 residues. V dropped 8 bases and J dropped 0 bases, with 8 bases sitting between them. In germline, CDR1 is SNHLY, CDR2 FYNNEI. The DNA of the CDR3 is TGTGCCAGCGCGGGGGATAGCAATCAGCCCCAGCATTTT. This codes for CASAGDSNQPQHF.

The sample holds a few counts of this clonotype. This chain joins TRBV20-1 and TRBJ2-1; 9 nucleotides match TRBD2. Germline V CDR1 and CDR2: DFQATT, SNEGSKA (reference sequence). The CDR3 runs 14 residues. With V trimmed by 3 bases and J by 4 bases, 4 bases remained unmatched. CDR3 nucleotides: TGCAGTGCTAGCCAGCGGGGGGCATACAATGAGCAGTTCTTC. This gives the protein CSASQRGAYNEQFF.

This clonotype has a count of ten or more. The chain has TRBV12-3 or TRBV12-4 and TRBJ2-7, with unresolved D. V shed 5 bases and J shed 2 bases, with 13 bases lying between them. There are 14 residues in the CDR3. CDR3 bases: TGTGCCAGCAGTCCTAAAGGCCTCACCTACGAGCAGTACTTC. Its translation is CASSPKGLTYEQYF.

The chain has TRBV29-1 and TRBJ2-3; D call uncertain. V was clipped by 3 bases and J by 6 bases, with 16 bases between them. This CDR3 contains 14 residues. Germline lookup yields CDR1 SQVTM and CDR2 ANQGSEA. The CDR3 DNA sequence: TGCAGCGTTGAGGGTGACCCGCGTAGGGATACGCAGTATTTT. It is translated as CSVEGDPRRDTQYF.

The J gene is TRBJ1-5, the V gene TRBV7-4; 9 nucleotides line up with TRBD1. V lost 4 bases to trimming and J lost 6 bases; unmatched junction nucleotides: 7. Germline V gives CDR1 SGHVT, CDR2 SQSDAQ. The CDR3 extends over 15 amino acids. The CDR3: CASSYGTGRAQPQHF. The CDR3, as DNA: TGTGCCAGCAGCTACGGGACAGGGAGGGCTCAGCCCCAGCATTTT. Looking up the rest from reference TRBV7-4 and TRBJ1-5 gives the full variable domain: GAGVSQSPRYKVAKRGRDVALRCDSISGHVTLYWYRQTLGQGSEVLTYSQSDAQRDKSGRPSGRFSAERPERSVSTLKIQRTEQGDSAVYLCASSYGTGRAQPQHFGDGTRLSIL.

This clonotype was observed a handful of times. The chain couples TRBV6-2 or TRBV6-3 to TRBJ2-2; D is unclear. CDR1 is MNHEY and CDR2 is SVGEGT in the germline V gene. The CDR3 spans 14 residues. Deletions cut 6 bases from V and 0 bases from J, with 8 bases between. The CDR3 protein is CASRTTPNTGELFF. CDR3 bases: TGTGCCAGCAGAACGACTCCGAACACCGGGGAGCTGTTTTTT.

The table lists this clonotype with many counts. The J gene is TRBJ1-2, the V gene TRBV7-3; D uncertain. Trimming removed 5 bases at V and 7 bases at J, with 11 bases between. Looked up from germline, CDR1 is SGHTA and CDR2 is FQGTGA. CDR3 length equals 12 residues. The CDR3, as DNA: TGTGCCAGCAGCCCTGGATTGGGTGGCTACACCTTC. Encoded protein: CASSPGLGGYTF.